This T cell receptor (beta chain) was sequenced in a study of CD8 T cells in ankylosing spondylitis. Study findings and constraints: As for the disease-linked clones, they showed a CD8+ phenotype and occurred at relatively low frequencies in peripheral blood. Reported data indicate significant enrichment of disease-linked clones within matched ankylosing spondylitis synovial fluid. There was a TCR beta motif, made of fewer than 10 highly homologous variants, that appeared characteristic of ankylosing spondylitis blood. Earlier authors reported some of these motif variants in reactive arthritis synovial fluid and blood.

Per the germline V gene, CDR1 is SGHTA and CDR2 is FQGNSA. The junction had 3 bases not matched to a gene; V was cut back by 2 bases and J by 1 base. CDR3 size: 15 residues. Worth noting for this clonotype: Its antigen remains unknown.

The authors made TCR beta libraries by quantitative 5'-RACE with molecular barcodes. One entry per CDR3 protein, called by TCRdb with MiXCR from the 5' RACE reads. The table lists 500,000 to 650,000 distinct CDR3 sequences, about 5% of them singletons, with roughly 3.3% in the top ten. The receptor's source is a male donor with ankylosing spondylitis. Material: blood, either unsorted or a sorted T cell fraction (not recorded which). The gene calls are TRBV7-2 and TRBJ2-3; 7 nucleotides line up with TRBD1. CDR3 sequence: CASSLRGRGTDTQYF. CDR3 DNA sequence: TGTGCCAGCAGCTTAAGGGGGCGCGGCACAGATACGCAGTATTTT.